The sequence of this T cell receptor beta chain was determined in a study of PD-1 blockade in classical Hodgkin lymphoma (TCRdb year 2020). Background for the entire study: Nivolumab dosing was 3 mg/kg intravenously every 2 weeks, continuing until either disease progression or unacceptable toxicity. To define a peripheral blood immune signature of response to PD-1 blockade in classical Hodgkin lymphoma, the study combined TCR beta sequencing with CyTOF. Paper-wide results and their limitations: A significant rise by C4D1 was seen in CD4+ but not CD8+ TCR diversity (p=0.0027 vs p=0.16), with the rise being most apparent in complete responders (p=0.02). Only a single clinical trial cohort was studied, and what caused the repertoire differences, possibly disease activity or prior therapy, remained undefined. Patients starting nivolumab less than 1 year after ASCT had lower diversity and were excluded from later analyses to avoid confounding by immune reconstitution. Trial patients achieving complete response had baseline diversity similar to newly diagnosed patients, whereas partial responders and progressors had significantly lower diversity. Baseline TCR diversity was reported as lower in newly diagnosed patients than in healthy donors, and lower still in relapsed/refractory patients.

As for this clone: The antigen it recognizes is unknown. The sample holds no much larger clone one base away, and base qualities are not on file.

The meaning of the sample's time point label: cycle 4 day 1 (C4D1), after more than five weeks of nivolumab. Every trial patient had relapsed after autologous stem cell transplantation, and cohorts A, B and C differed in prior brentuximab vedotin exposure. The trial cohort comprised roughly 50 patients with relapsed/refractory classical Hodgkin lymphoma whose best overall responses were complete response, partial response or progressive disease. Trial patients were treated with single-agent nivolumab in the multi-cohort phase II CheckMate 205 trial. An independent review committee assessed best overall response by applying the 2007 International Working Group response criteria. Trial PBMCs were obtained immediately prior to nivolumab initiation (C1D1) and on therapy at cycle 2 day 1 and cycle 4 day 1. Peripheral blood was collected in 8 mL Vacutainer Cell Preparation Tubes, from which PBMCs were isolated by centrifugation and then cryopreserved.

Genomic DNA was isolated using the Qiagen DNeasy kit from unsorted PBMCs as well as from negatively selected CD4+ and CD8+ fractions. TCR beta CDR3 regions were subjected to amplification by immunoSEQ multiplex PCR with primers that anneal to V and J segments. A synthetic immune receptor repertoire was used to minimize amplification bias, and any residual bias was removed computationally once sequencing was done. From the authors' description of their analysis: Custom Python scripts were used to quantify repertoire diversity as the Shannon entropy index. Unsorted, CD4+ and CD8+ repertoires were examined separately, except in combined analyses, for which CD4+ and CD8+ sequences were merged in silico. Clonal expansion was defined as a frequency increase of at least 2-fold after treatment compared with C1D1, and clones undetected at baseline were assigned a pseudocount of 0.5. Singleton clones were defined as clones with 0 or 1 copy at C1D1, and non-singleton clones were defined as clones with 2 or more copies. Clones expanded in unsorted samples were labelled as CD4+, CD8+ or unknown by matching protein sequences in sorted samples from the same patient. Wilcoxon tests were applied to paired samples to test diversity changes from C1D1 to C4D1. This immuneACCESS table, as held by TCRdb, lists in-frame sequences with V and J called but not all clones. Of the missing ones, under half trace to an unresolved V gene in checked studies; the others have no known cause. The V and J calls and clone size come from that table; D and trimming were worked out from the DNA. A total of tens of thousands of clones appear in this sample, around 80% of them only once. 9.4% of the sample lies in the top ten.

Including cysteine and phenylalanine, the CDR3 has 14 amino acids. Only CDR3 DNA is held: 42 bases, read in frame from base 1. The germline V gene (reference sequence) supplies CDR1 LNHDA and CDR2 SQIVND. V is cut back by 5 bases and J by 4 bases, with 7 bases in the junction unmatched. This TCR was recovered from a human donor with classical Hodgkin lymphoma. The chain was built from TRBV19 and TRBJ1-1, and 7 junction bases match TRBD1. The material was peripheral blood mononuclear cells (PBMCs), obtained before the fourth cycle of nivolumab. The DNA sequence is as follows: TGTGCCAGTAGTGTTGAGGGGGCGGGCACTGAAGCTTTCTTT. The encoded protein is CASSVEGAGTEAFF. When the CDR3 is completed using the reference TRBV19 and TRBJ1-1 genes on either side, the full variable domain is DGGITQSPKYLFRKEGQNVTLSCEQNLNHDAMYWYRQDPGQGLRLIYYSQIVNDFQKGDIAEGYSVSREKKESFPLTVTSAQKNPTAFYLCASSVEGAGTEAFFGQGTRLTVV.